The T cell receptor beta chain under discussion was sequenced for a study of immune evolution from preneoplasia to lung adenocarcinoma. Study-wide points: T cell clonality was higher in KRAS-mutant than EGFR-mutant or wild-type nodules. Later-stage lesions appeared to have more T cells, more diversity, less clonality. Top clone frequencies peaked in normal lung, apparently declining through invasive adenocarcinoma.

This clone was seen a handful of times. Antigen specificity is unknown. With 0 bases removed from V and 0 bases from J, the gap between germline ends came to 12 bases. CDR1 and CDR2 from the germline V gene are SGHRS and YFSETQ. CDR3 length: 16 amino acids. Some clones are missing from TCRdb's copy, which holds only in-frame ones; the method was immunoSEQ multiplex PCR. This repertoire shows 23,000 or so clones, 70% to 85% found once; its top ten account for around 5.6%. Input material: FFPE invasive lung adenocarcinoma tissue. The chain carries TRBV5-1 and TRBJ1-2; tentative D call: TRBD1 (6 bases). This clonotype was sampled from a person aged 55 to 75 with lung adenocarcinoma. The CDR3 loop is CASSLGSGGPNYGYTF. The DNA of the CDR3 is TGCGCCAGCAGCTTGGGATCGGGGGGCCCTAACTATGGCTACACCTTC. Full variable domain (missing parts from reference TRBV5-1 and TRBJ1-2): KAGVTQTPRYLIKTRGQQVTLSCSPISGHRSVSWYQQTPGQGLQFLFEYFSETQRNKGNFPGRFSGRQFSNSRSEMNVSTLELGDSALYLCASSLGSGGPNYGYTFGSGTRLTVV.